The 5 T cell receptor beta chains in this list originate from one sample, sequenced in a study of CD8 T cells in Susac syndrome. After extraction with the RNeasy kit, about 0.5 to 1 ug of the RNA was reverse transcribed using random hexamers. TCRdb processed the immunoSEQ multiplex PCR reads anew with MiXCR; each CDR3 protein has one entry. The sample records about 210,000 distinct CDR3 sequences, about 94% being singletons. The sequencing input was CD4+ T cells from PBMCs. Receptors were obtained from a human donor with Susac syndrome.

The chain carries TRBV30 and TRBJ1-2; D perhaps matches TRBD1 (6 bases). There are 13 residues in the CDR3. In germline, CDR1 is GTSNPN, CDR2 SVGIG (reference sequence). Trimming shortened V by 6 bases and J by 0 bases, and 11 bases separated the two germline ends. CDR3 nucleotide sequence: TGTGCCTGCCCTGACAGGACTAACTATGGCTACACCTTC. It yields the protein CACPDRTNYGYTF.

CDR3 protein: CAWSLMDRASPALHF. CDR3 coding DNA: TGTGCCTGGAGTCTTATGGACAGGGCCTCACCTGCCCTCCACTTT. This sequence joins TRBV30 and TRBJ1-6; 8 bases are shared with TRBD1. V was clipped by 2 bases and J by 14 bases; unmatched bases: 14. This CDR3 has 15 residues. The germline gives CDR1 GTSNPN, CDR2 SVGIG (reference sequence).

Only one count was recorded for this clonotype. The V and J genes are TRBV20-1 and TRBJ2-1; TRBD2 matches at 10 bases. The ends lost 6 bases at V and 1 base at J; junction bases unmatched: 9. The germline V gene has CDR1 DFQATT and CDR2 SNEGSKA (reference sequence). The CDR3 is 16 amino acids. CDR3 nucleotide sequence: TGCAGTGCGAGGCCCATACTAGCGGGGTCCTACAATGAGCAGTTCTTC. Translated: CSARPILAGSYNEQFF.

This clonotype was found a few times. The chain employs TRBV6-1 and TRBJ1-1; D unresolved. V was clipped by 9 bases and J by 0 bases, with 14 bases between them. The germline CDR1 and CDR2 sequences are MNHNS and SASEGT. This CDR3 contains 14 residues. The CDR3 is CASTMGRMNTEAFF. The CDR3 DNA is TGTGCCAGTACGATGGGTCGCATGAACACTGAAGCTTTCTTT.

The chain is built from TRBV4-1 and TRBJ1-2, with 9 bases identical to TRBD1. Germline V gives CDR1 MGHRA, CDR2 YSYEKL. The CDR3 length is 14 residues. V dropped 3 bases and J dropped 8; count of bases not matched to a gene: 7. The CDR3 sequence: CASSQGTGNSGYTF. The CDR3 DNA follows: TGCGCCAGCAGCCAGGGGACAGGGAATAGCGGCTACACCTTC.